This T cell receptor (beta chain) emerged from a study of T cells in Graves' hyperthyroidism and ophthalmopathy. There are many counts of this clonotype. Antigen specificity is unknown. Exclusions: uncontrolled infection, other autoimmune disease, pregnancy, lactation. Fresh 10 ml peripheral blood yielded PBMCs. General study points: Onset of ophthalmopathy came a median 6.5 months after the model predicted it. A model of 13 V-J pairs discriminated ophthalmopathy from stable hyperthyroidism.

The CDR3 has 16 residues. V trimming: 4 bases; J trimming: 6 bases; junction bases outside the gene matches: 11. The germline gives CDR1 DFQATT, CDR2 SNEGSKA (reference sequence). Amplification targeted TCR beta CDR3 regions from RNA transcripts. The HTBI set primed first-round TCR CDR3 RT-PCR. TCRdb recomputed calls from the multiplex PCR reads with MiXCR, one row per CDR3 protein. The data hold roughly 350,000 distinct CDR3 sequences, with around 13% observed a single time. The clonotype originates from a woman aged 25 to 39 with Graves' hyperthyroidism. The J gene is TRBJ1-6, the V gene TRBV20-1; 8 positions agree with TRBD1. Sequenced input: blood. The CDR3 loop reads CSATRFGGQGNSPLHF. The DNA of the CDR3 is TGCAGTGCTACCAGATTCGGAGGACAGGGTAATTCACCCCTCCACTTT.